This T cell receptor beta chain was observed in a study of T cell responses to AZD1222 COVID-19 vaccine. General study points: Distributed over spike, vaccine-associated CD4 TCRs predominated at 160-218 and 743-854. None of the repertoires were sampled until the peak T cell response had passed.

This CDR3 is built from 15 residues. V was cut by 2 bases and J by 8 bases, with 16 bases left in between. Germline V gene sequence: CDR1 SGHTA, CDR2 FQGNSA. A word on this clone: Antigen unknown.

Using immunoSEQ multiplex PCR, the repertoire was profiled, and TCRdb retains in-frame clones only, with some absent. Among 100,000 to 150,000 clones listed, more than 90% were seen once. The chain has TRBV7-2 and TRBJ2-1, with D perhaps matching TRBD2 (5 bases). The TCR comes from an adult who received the AZD1222 COVID-19 vaccine. The sequencing here drew on peripheral blood, taken 28 days after the second AZD1222 dose. The CDR3 protein is CASSLRTHSSDEQFF. DNA for the CDR3: TGTGCCAGCAGCTTAAGGACTCACAGCAGCGATGAGCAGTTCTTC. The variable domain in full, with the rest retrieved from reference TRBV7-2 and TRBJ2-1, is GAGVSQSPSNKVTEKGKDVELRCDPISGHTALYWYRQSLGQGLEFLIYFQGNSAPDKSGLPSDRFSAERTGGSVSTLTIQRTQQEDSAVYLCASSLRTHSSDEQFFGPGTRLTVL.